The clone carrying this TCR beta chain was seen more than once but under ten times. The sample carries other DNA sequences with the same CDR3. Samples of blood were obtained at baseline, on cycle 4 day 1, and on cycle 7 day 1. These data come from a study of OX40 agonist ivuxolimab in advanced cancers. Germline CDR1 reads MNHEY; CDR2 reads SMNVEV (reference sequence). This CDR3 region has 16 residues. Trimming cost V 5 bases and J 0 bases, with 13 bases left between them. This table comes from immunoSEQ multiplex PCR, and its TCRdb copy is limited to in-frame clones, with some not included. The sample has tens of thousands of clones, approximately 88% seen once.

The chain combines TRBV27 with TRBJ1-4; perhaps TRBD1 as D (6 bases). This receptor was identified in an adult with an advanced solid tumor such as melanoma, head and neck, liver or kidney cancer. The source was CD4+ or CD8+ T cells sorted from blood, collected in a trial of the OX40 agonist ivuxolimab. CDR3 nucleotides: TGTGCCAGCAGTGGGACACCAGTTGCAACTAATGAAAAACTGTTTTTT. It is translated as CASSGTPVATNEKLFF.